The 7 T cell receptor beta chains below come from one sample, sequenced in a study of PD-1 blockade in classical Hodgkin lymphoma. Sequenced by immunoSEQ multiplex PCR; TCRdb stores in-frame clones only, minus some. The top ten clones hold around 3.7% of a sample with about 33,000 clones, approximately 70% of them seen once. Time point indicated: cycle 4 day 1 (C4D1), after 5 to 7 weeks of nivolumab. Each patient's relapse followed autologous stem cell transplantation, and brentuximab vedotin exposure varied. Here the sequenced sample was peripheral blood mononuclear cells (PBMCs), taken before the fourth cycle of nivolumab. Every receptor here comes from a human donor with classical Hodgkin lymphoma.

CDR3 bases: TGTGCCAGCAGTTTGAGGGCAGGGGGGCACGAGCAGTACTTC. Protein sequence: CASSLRAGGHEQYF. This rearrangement joins TRBV27 to TRBJ2-7; tentatively, D is TRBD1 (7 bases). V dropped 3 bases and J dropped 5 bases, with 14 bases sitting between them. Germline V gives CDR1 MNHEY, CDR2 SMNVEV (reference sequence). The CDR3 runs 14 residues.

In this sample, this clone turned up a few times. V usage is TRBV9 and J usage is TRBJ1-1, with a possible D match to TRBD1 (5 bases). The CDR3 is made up of 14 amino acids. V lost 0 bases and J 1 base, leaving 7 bases between the germline ends. The germline gives CDR1 SGDLS, CDR2 YYNGEE. The CDR3 region has the DNA TGTGCCAGCAGCGTAGCCCAGGGGAACACTGAAGCTTTCTTT. Amino acid sequence: CASSVAQGNTEAFF.

This clone appeared a few times. The rearrangement joins TRBV30 to TRBJ1-1; 8 bases fit TRBD1. In germline, CDR1 is GTSNPN, CDR2 SVGIG (reference sequence). The CDR3 covers 14 residues. The trim removed 4 bases at V and 3 bases at J, leaving 7 bases unmatched. In nucleotides, the CDR3 is TGTGCCTGGAACCGTCCGGGACAGGACACTGAAGCTTTCTTT. Protein sequence: CAWNRPGQDTEAFF.

The chain combines TRBV7-8 with TRBJ1-1; a possible D gene is TRBD1 (5 bases). The CDR3 contains 15 residues. CDR1 is SGHVS, CDR2 FQNEAQ, per germline. Trimming stripped 3 bases from V and 11 bases from J, with 22 bases between. The CDR3 DNA follows: TGTGCCAGCAGCTTGTGGGACCGCTCCCTCGCGGGGGCTTTCTTT. Protein sequence: CASSLWDRSLAGAFF.

This clone has only one observation. The rearrangement links TRBV9 to TRBJ2-1; possible D gene TRBD2, 6 bases. V was pared by 0 bases and J by 13 bases, with 14 bases between. CDR1 and CDR2 from the germline V gene are SGDLS and YYNGEE. The length of the CDR3 is 13 residues. This CDR3 reads CASSVGLARIQFF. The CDR3 bases are TGTGCCAGCAGCGTAGGTCTAGCGAGGATCCAGTTCTTC.

The DNA of the CDR3 is TGTGCCAGCAGTTCTAACCCTGGGACTAGCGGCAAATTCACAGATACGCAGTATTTT. Protein: CASSSNPGTSGKFTDTQYF. This chain uses TRBV28 with TRBJ2-3; 11 nucleotides line up with TRBD2. The CDR3 extends over 19 amino acids. From germline, CDR1 is MDHEN and CDR2 SYDVKM. The junction had 14 bases not matched to a gene; V was cut back by 4 bases and J by 2 bases.

The rearrangement joins TRBV30 to TRBJ1-1; D gene uncertain. Germline V CDR1 and CDR2: GTSNPN, SVGIG (reference sequence). There are 14 residues in the CDR3. V lost 3 bases and J lost 5, with 16 bases in between. CDR3 protein: CAWRDSGRRTEAFF. CDR3 in DNA: TGTGCCTGGAGGGACTCGGGGAGGAGAACTGAAGCTTTCTTT.